Following are 30 T cell receptor beta chains from one sample sequenced in a study of identical twins. TCRdb analysed the 5' RACE reads with MiXCR anew, one entry per CDR3 protein. Of 220,000 or so distinct CDR3 sequences detected, 5.5% to 7% appear once; the ten largest clones hold under 4%. These sequences were also reported in another study, on yellow fever vaccine responses in identical twins.

The sequenced sample was memory (CD45RO+) T cells sorted from blood. These receptors all come from a woman between 18 and 29 years old in good health.

The table lists this clonotype with a few counts. The chain is built from TRBV2 and TRBJ2-5; 10 bases map to TRBD1. Germline assignment: CDR1 SNHLY and CDR2 FYNNEI. The length of the CDR3 is 18 residues. The V and J ends lost 4 bases and 5 bases, in that order; junction bases with no gene match: 16. CDR3 residues: CASSGARDRGRRVETQYF. DNA for the CDR3: TGTGCCAGCAGTGGAGCACGGGACAGGGGAAGGAGGGTCGAGACCCAGTACTTC. The full variable domain, completed using reference TRBV2 and TRBJ2-5, is EPEVTQTPSHQVTQMGQEVILRCVPISNHLYFYWYRQILGQKVEFLVSFYNNEISEKSEIFDDQFSVERPDGSNFTLKIRSTKLEDSAMYFCASSGARDRGRRVETQYFGPGTRLLVL.

This clonotype was detected ten times or more. J is TRBJ2-7 and V is TRBV11-2; TRBD1 matches at 7 bases. This CDR3 region has 15 residues. Germline lookup yields CDR1 SGHAT and CDR2 FQNNGV. With V trimmed by 5 bases and J by 6 bases, 13 bases remained unmatched. The CDR3 loop is CASSPTKTGTTEQYV. The CDR3 DNA reads TGTGCCAGCAGCCCGACGAAGACAGGGACGACCGAGCAGTACGTC.

There are a few counts of this clonotype. This CDR3 is CASSEAQRGQFF. The CDR3 DNA is TGTGCCAGCAGTGAAGCGCAAAGAGGGCAGTTCTTC. The chain links TRBV2 to TRBJ2-1; D is undetermined. CDR3 length: 12 residues. CDR1 is SNHLY and CDR2 is FYNNEI in the germline V gene. Between the trimmed V and J ends, which lost 0 bases and 12 bases, there was a span of 9 bases.

The sample holds a few counts of this clonotype. The chain links TRBV5-1 to TRBJ1-2, with D uncertain. Between the trimmed V and J ends, which lost 3 bases and 6 bases, there was a span of 21 bases. The germline gives CDR1 SGHRS, CDR2 YFSETQ. The CDR3 is 16 residues long. The CDR3 nucleotides read TGCGCCAGCAGCTCGACGGTCCAGACATACATCGATGGCTACACCTTC. This translates into CASSSTVQTYIDGYTF.

The sample holds a few counts of this clonotype. The chain joins TRBV28 to TRBJ2-7; D is unclear. The length of the CDR3 is 11 residues. The V gene's germline CDR1 is MDHEN and CDR2 SYDVKM. Trimming left V 4 bases short and J 4 bases short, with 5 bases between. The CDR3 DNA is TGTGCCAGCAGTTCCATGTACGAGCAGTACGTC. It specifies CASSSMYEQYV.

The sample holds a few counts of this clonotype. The chain carries TRBV7-8 and TRBJ2-1; weak D call: TRBD1 (6 bases). CDR3 length: 15 residues. With 5 bases removed from V and 6 bases from J, the gap between germline ends came to 17 bases. In germline, CDR1 is SGHVS, CDR2 FQNEAQ. The CDR3 DNA follows: TGTGCCAGCAGCCCCCGGGACAATACAGGCAATGAGCAGTTCTTC. Amino acid sequence: CASSPRDNTGNEQFF. Full variable domain (remainder filled in from reference TRBV7-8 and TRBJ2-1): GAGVSQSPRYKVAKRGQDVALRCDPISGHVSLFWYQQALGQGPEFLTYFQNEAQLDKSGLPSDRFFAERPEGSVSTLKIQRTQQEDSAVYLCASSPRDNTGNEQFFGPGTRLTVL.

The rearrangement joins TRBV6-1 to TRBJ1-5; 9 nucleotides line up with TRBD1. The J segment lost 1 base and the V segment lost 6 bases, leaving 7 bases of the junction unmatched. CDR3 length equals 16 residues. Germline V gene sequence: CDR1 MNHNS, CDR2 SASEGT. CDR3 in amino acids: CASSPQGALSNQPQHF. The CDR3, as DNA: TGTGCCAGCAGCCCACAGGGGGCGTTGAGCAATCAGCCCCAGCATTTT.

This clonotype was picked up a small number of times. The chain links TRBV7-8 to TRBJ2-5; D is tentatively TRBD1 or TRBD2 (5 bases each). V was cut by 10 bases and J by 1 base, with 16 bases left in between. This CDR3 has 14 amino acids. The germline CDR1 and CDR2 sequences are SGHVS and FQNEAQ. CDR3 protein: CATGLWGPQETQYF. The CDR3 coding sequence is TGTGCCACCGGCCTTTGGGGACCCCAAGAGACCCAGTACTTC.

The V gene is TRBV5-1, the J gene TRBJ1-1, with D perhaps TRBD1 (5 bases). This CDR3 comprises 11 residues. V was cut by 1 base and J by 14 bases, with 12 bases left in between. Germline CDR1 reads SGHRS; CDR2 reads YFSETQ. CDR3 sequence (DNA): TGCGCCAGCAGCTTGTCTAGGGGTCTGTTCTTT. Residues: CASSLSRGLFF.

This clonotype was observed a handful of times. The chain links TRBV15 to TRBJ1-1; D not certain. Trimming left V 1 base short and J 4 bases short, with 19 bases between. This CDR3 region has 17 residues. Germline lookup yields CDR1 LNHNV and CDR2 YYDKDF (reference sequence). The CDR3 loop is CATSRGALTVGITEAFF. The CDR3 DNA reads TGTGCCACCAGCAGAGGAGCCTTGACGGTCGGGATCACTGAAGCTTTCTTT.

The table lists this clonotype with many counts. This rearrangement joins TRBV20-1 to TRBJ1-5; D gene uncertain. Germline lookup yields CDR1 DFQATT and CDR2 SNEGSKA (reference sequence). V gave up 6 bases and J gave up 0 bases, with 6 bases separating them. This CDR3 is built from 12 residues. CDR3 protein: CSAKNSNQPQHF. The CDR3, as DNA: TGCAGTGCCAAGAATAGCAATCAGCCCCAGCATTTT.

This clonotype was observed many times. V gene TRBV24-1 combines with J gene TRBJ2-1; 9 bases map to TRBD1. CDR1 is KGHDR, CDR2 SFDVKD, per germline. V shed 4 bases and J 0 bases; nucleotides not matched to a gene: 3. This CDR3 is built from 16 residues. For the CDR3, the DNA is TGTGCCACCAGTGACCAGACAGGGGGCTCCTACAATGAGCAGTTCTTC. This codes for CATSDQTGGSYNEQFF.

There are many counts of this clonotype. This sequence joins TRBV3-1 and TRBJ2-1; TRBD2 aligns across 11 bases. V dropped 0 bases and J dropped 4; count of bases not matched to a gene: 5. CDR1 and CDR2 from the germline V gene are LGHDT and YNNKEL (reference sequence). The CDR3 contains 17 residues. CDR3 residues: CASSQDDSGRGYNEQFF. The CDR3 DNA sequence: TGTGCCAGCAGCCAAGACGATAGCGGGAGGGGGTACAATGAGCAGTTCTTC.

The table lists this clonotype with a few counts. The chain carries TRBV29-1 and TRBJ1-2, with TRBD1 as a possible D gene (6 bases). Germline loops: CDR1 SQVTM, CDR2 ANQGSEA. Trimming took off 6 bases at V and 7 bases at J, with 12 bases between the two ends. The CDR3 is 11 residues long. CDR3: CSVWGLVGYTF. CDR3 nucleotide sequence: TGCAGCGTGTGGGGGCTGGTTGGCTACACCTTC.

This clonotype was seen repeatedly, ten times or more. This chain joins TRBV5-1 and TRBJ2-7; 8 bases are a match to TRBD2. Trimming took 4 bases from V and 0 from J; bases not matched to a gene: 6. The germline gives CDR1 SGHRS, CDR2 YFSETQ. CDR3 length equals 15 residues. CDR3 protein: CASSESGSPSYEQYF. In nucleotides, the CDR3 is TGCGCCAGCAGCGAAAGCGGGAGTCCCTCCTACGAGCAGTACTTC.

This clonotype has at least ten counts. The chain joins TRBV7-8 to TRBJ2-7; D might be TRBD1 (6 bases). This CDR3 is built from 15 residues. Germline CDR1 SGHVS, CDR2 FQNEAQ. Trimming shortened V by 6 bases and J by 13 bases, and 28 bases separated the two germline ends. The CDR3 here is CASSYIRDTRKGLYV. The CDR3 nucleotides are TGTGCCAGCAGTTATATCCGGGACACACGGAAGGGGTTATACGTC.

This clonotype was counted only a few times. This chain connects TRBV5-1 to TRBJ2-3; 11 positions agree with TRBD2. V shed 4 bases and J 6 bases; nucleotides not matched to a gene: 7. Germline CDR1 is SGHRS and CDR2 is YFSETQ. This CDR3 is built from 15 residues. The CDR3 loop is CASSPASGRRDTQYF. Here the CDR3 DNA reads TGCGCCAGCAGCCCCGCTAGCGGGAGGAGGGATACGCAGTATTTT.

The chain employs TRBV6-1 and TRBJ2-7; a weak D match, TRBD2 (6 bases). The CDR3 runs 16 residues. The V gene lost 0 bases and the J gene lost 2 bases, with 14 bases spanning the gap. The germline CDR1 and CDR2 sequences are MNHNS and SASEGT. CDR3 region: CASSEAGSRSPYEQYV. Here the CDR3 DNA reads TGTGCCAGCAGTGAAGCCGGGAGTAGAAGCCCCTACGAGCAGTACGTC.

There are many counts of this clonotype. CDR3 loop: CASSSLAGKETQYF. For the CDR3, the DNA is TGCGCCAGCAGCTCCTTAGCGGGGAAAGAGACCCAGTACTTC. The gene calls are TRBV5-1 and TRBJ2-5, with 8 bases lining up with TRBD2. Unmatched junction bases numbered 4, after V lost 3 bases and J lost 3 bases. Germline CDR1 SGHRS, CDR2 YFSETQ. This CDR3 region has 14 residues.

The table lists this clonotype with many counts. The V gene is TRBV12-3 or TRBV12-4, the J gene TRBJ1-5; D possibly corresponds to TRBD1 (5 bases). Trimming shortened V by 5 bases and J by 11 bases, and 10 bases separated the two germline ends. This CDR3 region has 11 residues. The CDR3 bases are TGTGCCAGCAGTCTCCAAGGGGCCCAGCATTTT. It yields the protein CASSLQGAQHF.

V and J are TRBV7-6 and TRBJ2-5, with D perhaps TRBD1 or TRBD2 (6 bases each). CDR3 length equals 15 residues. The V gene lost 5 bases and the J gene lost 1 base, with 14 bases spanning the gap. From germline, CDR1 is SGHVS and CDR2 FNYEAQ. The CDR3 loop reads CASSLKWGAQETQYF. The CDR3 nucleotides are TGTGCCAGCAGCCTTAAATGGGGGGCCCAAGAGACCCAGTACTTC.

This clonotype appeared many times. The rearrangement joins TRBV12-3 or TRBV12-4 to TRBJ2-4; perhaps TRBD1 as D (6 bases). This CDR3 region has 17 residues. The V gene lost 3 bases and the J gene lost 11 bases, with 26 bases spanning the gap. The CDR3 sequence is CASSFTVGQGTSGFQYF. Written as DNA, the CDR3 is TGTGCCAGCAGTTTTACGGTCGGGCAGGGGACATCAGGATTTCAGTACTTC.

This clonotype appeared many times. The chain is built from TRBV14 and TRBJ2-1; D is unresolved. The germline gives CDR1 SGHDN, CDR2 FVKESK. The CDR3 is 13 residues long. V was shortened by 1 base and J by 9 bases, with 10 bases between the two germline ends. The CDR3 reads CASSQGALGEQFF. The CDR3 DNA is TGTGCCAGCAGCCAAGGAGCCTTGGGTGAGCAGTTCTTC.

The chain uses TRBV19 and TRBJ2-6; D gene ambiguous. CDR3 length: 15 amino acids. V shed 7 bases and J shed 0 bases, with 10 bases lying between them. Per the germline V gene, CDR1 is LNHDA and CDR2 is SQIVND (reference sequence). CDR3 sequence: CASMGSHSGANVLTF. In nucleotides, the CDR3 is TGTGCCAGTATGGGATCTCACTCTGGGGCCAACGTCCTGACTTTC.

The chain carries TRBV2 and TRBJ2-7; TRBD2 aligns across 9 bases. Germline V lookup: CDR1 SNHLY, CDR2 FYNNEI. Unmatched junction bases numbered 12, after V lost 6 bases and J lost 6 bases. The CDR3 has 15 amino acids. The CDR3 DNA reads as TGTGCCAGCAGCGCCCTCAAGCGGGAGGCCTCCGAGCAGTACTTC. Protein: CASSALKREASEQYF.

The table lists this clonotype with a few counts. The chain has TRBV7-9 and TRBJ2-5, with TRBD1 matching over 7 bases. Trimming at V came to 5 bases and at J to 2 bases, leaving 11 bases not matched to a gene. Germline V gene lookup returns CDR1 SEHNR and CDR2 FQNEAQ (reference sequence). The CDR3 has 16 residues. The CDR3 here is CASSHPRGRGQETQYF. The DNA for the CDR3 is TGTGCCAGCAGCCACCCGAGGGGCAGGGGGCAAGAGACCCAGTACTTC.

The chain has TRBV7-2 and TRBJ1-1, with D uncertain. CDR3 size: 15 residues. From germline, CDR1 is SGHTA and CDR2 FQGNSA. Trimming took off 1 base at V and 5 bases at J, with 14 bases between the two ends. Written as DNA, the CDR3 is TGTGCCAGCAGCTTAGATGCGGGCGCGAAGACTGAAGCTTTCTTT. Protein sequence: CASSLDAGAKTEAFF.

This clonotype has at least ten counts. The chain is built from TRBV29-1 and TRBJ2-3; a possible D gene is TRBD2 (5 bases). This CDR3 has 13 residues. With 4 bases removed from V and 1 base from J, the gap between germline ends came to 9 bases. CDR1 and CDR2 (germline): SQVTM, ANQGSEA. The DNA of the CDR3 is TGCAGCGTTGGGTCCGGGGGCACAGATACGCAGTATTTT. Protein sequence: CSVGSGGTDTQYF.

This clonotype turned up a few times. The chain combines TRBV24-1 with TRBJ2-1, with TRBD2 as a possible D gene (5 bases). Trimming shortened V by 0 bases and J by 6 bases, and 14 bases separated the two germline ends. Germline V gene data show CDR1 as KGHDR and CDR2 as SFDVKD. The CDR3 is 16 residues long. CDR3 protein: CATSDLQRASLNEQFF. In DNA, the CDR3 is TGTGCCACCAGTGATTTGCAAAGGGCTAGCCTCAATGAGCAGTTCTTC.

This clonotype appeared a few times. This rearrangement joins TRBV6-1 to TRBJ2-7; D is possibly TRBD1 or TRBD2 (6 bases each). The V end was cut by 5 bases, the J end by 3 bases, with 14 bases between. From germline, CDR1 is MNHNS and CDR2 SASEGT. This CDR3 region has 14 residues. The CDR3 region is CASSRGVGSYEQYV. As DNA, the CDR3 is TGTGCCAGCAGTAGGGGGGTTGGGAGCTACGAGCAGTACGTC.